Sequencing of this T cell receptor (beta chain) was carried out in a study of T cell clonotyping in hematopoietic cell transplantation. Time point meaning: recipient sample about 28 days before transplant, after cytoreduction. This clone has just one count. The repertoire was sequenced with immunoSEQ multiplex PCR; TCRdb's copy has only in-frame clones and lacks some. This table has roughly 46,000 clones, roughly 80% appearing once. Germline assignment: CDR1 MNHEY and CDR2 SVGAGI. After removal of 5 bases from V and 4 bases from J, the junction contained 7 bases not matched to a gene. There are 14 residues in the CDR3.

The sequence derives from a man aged 60 to 75 with myelodysplastic syndrome. Some clones in this sample may be carry-over from other donors' samples. This chain joins TRBV6-5 and TRBJ1-2, with 7 bases lining up with TRBD1. The sequencing here drew on peripheral blood mononuclear cells, taken before stem cell transplant. The CDR3 region is CASSGRQGGYGYTF. The DNA for the CDR3 is TGTGCCAGCAGTGGCCGACAGGGAGGCTATGGCTACACCTTC.